Listed here are 22 T cell receptor beta chains from one sample, sequenced in a study of blood T cell repertoires in COVID-19. TCRdb keeps only in-frame clones here, not all; method: immunoSEQ multiplex PCR. The sample holds approximately 300,000 clones, around 82% seen once. The sequenced sample consisted of peripheral blood. The receptor set was obtained from a woman aged 45-65 years with acute or convalescent COVID-19.

The genes are TRBV9 and TRBJ2-3; D gene uncertain. V was clipped by 3 bases and J by 0 bases, with 8 bases between them. This CDR3 comprises 14 residues. Germline assignment: CDR1 SGDLS and CDR2 YYNGEE. CDR3 residues: CASSDSSSTDTQYF. DNA for the CDR3: TGTGCCAGCAGCGATAGCTCTAGCACAGATACGCAGTATTTT. The full variable domain, rest sourced from reference TRBV9 and TRBJ2-3, is DSGVTQTPKHLITATGQRVTLRCSPRSGDLSVYWYQQSLDQGLQFLIQYYNGEERAKGNILERFSAQQFPDLHSELNLSSLELGDSALYFCASSDSSSTDTQYFGPGTRLTVL.

The J gene is TRBJ1-3, the V gene TRBV5-1; D is ambiguous. This CDR3 region has 15 residues. Between the trimmed V and J ends, which lost 0 bases and 8 bases, there was a span of 15 bases. From germline, CDR1 is SGHRS and CDR2 YFSETQ. CDR3 sequence: CASSLVPGHVDTIYF. CDR3 nucleotide sequence: TGCGCCAGCAGCTTGGTCCCAGGCCATGTAGACACCATATATTTT.

This chain links TRBV6-5 with TRBJ1-2; 9 positions match TRBD1. V dropped 5 bases and J dropped 8; count of bases not matched to a gene: 6. The CDR3 is made up of 13 amino acids. Germline loops: CDR1 MNHEY, CDR2 SVGAGI. CDR3 region: CASSRDRVGGYTF. CDR3 DNA sequence: TGTGCCAGCAGTCGGGACAGGGTAGGAGGCTACACCTTC.

This clone was picked up one time. The J gene is TRBJ1-1, the V gene TRBV21-1; the D call in the table, TRBD1, was not verified against the DNA. TRBV21-1 counts as a pseudogene. CDR3 length: 13 residues. The CDR3 DNA sequence: TGTGCCAGCAGCAACCAGGGGCATACTGAAGCTTTCTTT. Protein: CASSNQGHTEAFF.

The rearrangement links TRBV28 to TRBJ1-2, with 9 bases fitting TRBD1. V trimming: 5 bases; J trimming: 4 bases; junction bases outside the gene matches: 8. The CDR3 totals 15 residues. Germline V gene sequence: CDR1 MDHEN, CDR2 SYDVKM. The CDR3 spells CASSQTGGRFYGYTF. Written as DNA, the CDR3 is TGTGCCAGCAGTCAGACAGGGGGGCGGTTCTATGGCTACACCTTC.

J is TRBJ2-7 and V is TRBV27; 7 bases map to TRBD1. This CDR3 spans 13 amino acids. CDR1 is MNHEY, CDR2 SMNVEV, per germline (reference sequence). The J segment lost 2 bases and the V segment lost 5 bases, leaving 3 bases of the junction unmatched. The CDR3 DNA reads as TGTGCCAGCAGTGCCAGGGGGACCTACGAGCAGTACGTC. It codes for CASSARGTYEQYV.

This clone was seen only once. V and J are TRBV6-6 and TRBJ1-2, with TRBD1 matching 10 bases. Looked up from germline, CDR1 is MNHNY and CDR2 is SVGAGI (reference sequence). This CDR3 has 16 amino acids. J was trimmed by 2 bases and V by 9 bases; bases with no gene match: 12. CDR3: CASYDTDRGLNYGYTF. The CDR3 bases are TGTGCCAGTTACGATACTGACAGGGGGCTGAACTATGGCTACACCTTC.

This CDR3 reads CSAEASGVSSYNEQFF. In DNA form, the CDR3 reads TGCAGCGCCGAGGCTAGCGGGGTTAGCTCCTACAATGAGCAGTTCTTC. This chain links TRBV29-1 with TRBJ2-1; 9 nucleotides match TRBD2. Germline V gene sequence: CDR1 SQVTM, CDR2 ANQGSEA. V shed 7 bases and J 0 bases; nucleotides not matched to a gene: 10. The CDR3 totals 16 residues.

The chain combines TRBV19 with TRBJ1-5, with no clear D. V was cut by 0 bases and J by 6 bases, with 12 bases left in between. The germline CDR1 and CDR2 sequences are LNHDA and SQIVND (reference sequence). The length of the CDR3 is 15 residues. The CDR3 nucleotides read TGTGCCAGTAGTATAGACGACTTCCTGGGTCAGCCCCAGCATTTT. It codes for CASSIDDFLGQPQHF.

This clone showed up just once. The genes are TRBV27 and TRBJ2-3, with TRBD1 as a possible D gene (5 bases). Trimming cost V 3 bases and J 6 bases, with 13 bases left between them. The CDR3 runs to 14 residues. The V gene's germline CDR1 is MNHEY and CDR2 SMNVEV (reference sequence). CDR3 bases: TGTGCCAGCAGTTTCCGACAGCCCCGGGATACGCAGTATTTT. It specifies CASSFRQPRDTQYF.

The chain links TRBV19 to TRBJ2-3; 7 nucleotides line up with TRBD1. The ends lost 4 bases at V and 1 base at J; junction bases unmatched: 14. The CDR3 is made up of 18 amino acids. Germline CDR1 reads LNHDA; CDR2 reads SQIVND (reference sequence). The CDR3 reads CASSTKSTGRQGTDTQYF. CDR3 coding DNA: TGTGCCAGTAGTACCAAGTCGACAGGGCGGCAGGGCACAGATACGCAGTATTTT. Complete variable domain (other parts from reference TRBV19 and TRBJ2-3): DGGITQSPKYLFRKEGQNVTLSCEQNLNHDAMYWYRQDPGQGLRLIYYSQIVNDFQKGDIAEGYSVSREKKESFPLTVTSAQKNPTAFYLCASSTKSTGRQGTDTQYFGPGTRLTVL.

The chain carries TRBV28 and TRBJ1-5; TRBD1 agrees at 8 bases. Germline V gene data show CDR1 as MDHEN and CDR2 as SYDVKM. The CDR3 covers 13 residues. The CDR3 DNA reads as TGTGCTGTAGGACAGGGTGGGTATCAGCCCCAGCATTTT. As protein: CAVGQGGYQPQHF.

This rearrangement joins TRBV4-3 to TRBJ2-7; D perhaps matches TRBD1 (5 bases). Trimming cost V 1 base and J 10 bases, with 17 bases left between them. Germline V gene sequence: CDR1 LGHNA, CDR2 YSLEER. The CDR3 extends over 14 amino acids. CDR3 in DNA: TGCGCCAGCAGCCAAGCCCAGGGTTGGGGTGGACAGTACTTC. This sequence encodes CASSQAQGWGGQYF.

The table lists this clone with many counts. The chain has TRBV4-1 and TRBJ1-1; D possibly corresponds to TRBD1 (5 bases). Trimming stripped 4 bases from V and 10 bases from J, with 16 bases between. This CDR3 has 13 residues. Germline V gene lookup returns CDR1 MGHRA and CDR2 YSYEKL. The CDR3 DNA reads as TGCGCCAGCAGCCTCCCGGTCCGGGGGGTAGCTTTCTTT. This codes for CASSLPVRGVAFF.

The rearrangement links TRBV5-1 to TRBJ2-1; TRBD1 matches 7 bases. V trimming: 4 bases; J trimming: 5 bases; junction bases outside the gene matches: 9. The CDR3 runs to 15 residues. Germline V gene sequence: CDR1 SGHRS, CDR2 YFSETQ. In nucleotides, the CDR3 is TGCGCCAGCAGCGTAGGGGGCGCAGGGGACAATGAGCAGTTCTTC. As protein: CASSVGGAGDNEQFF.

This sequence joins TRBV21-1 and TRBJ1-2; TRBD1 was called by the table and not checked on the DNA. TRBV21-1 is termed a pseudogene. The length of the CDR3 is 16 residues. CDR3 nucleotide sequence: TGTGCCAGCAGCAAAGTGGGGATCGACAGGGGGCATGGCTACACCTTC. This codes for CASSKVGIDRGHGYTF.

This chain connects TRBV9 to TRBJ1-5; 8 bases are a match to TRBD1. J lost 4 bases, V lost 5 bases, and 8 bases had no gene match. This CDR3 is 15 amino acids long. Germline values: CDR1 SGDLS, CDR2 YYNGEE. Here the CDR3 DNA reads TGTGCCAGCAGTGCATCAGGGGGCGCGAATCAGCCCCAGCATTTT. Translating it yields CASSASGGANQPQHF.

The CDR3 DNA reads TGCAGCGTTGTTGGCCTTTCTGGAAACACCATATATTTT. It yields the protein CSVVGLSGNTIYF. The chain recombines TRBV29-1 with TRBJ1-3, with D unresolved. Trimming left V 4 bases short and J 1 base short, with 8 bases between. CDR3 size: 13 residues. The germline gives CDR1 SQVTM, CDR2 ANQGSEA.

The chain links TRBV10-2 to TRBJ1-1; no reliable D call. The CDR3 runs to 15 residues. The germline V gene encodes CDR1 WSHSY and CDR2 SAAADI. V lost 0 bases to trimming and J lost 1 base, with 9 bases between them. The CDR3 coding sequence is TGCGCCAGCAGTGAGTCTACACCGGGGAACACTGAAGCTTTCTTT. Amino acids: CASSESTPGNTEAFF.

V gene TRBV7-8 combines with J gene TRBJ1-2, with a weak D call TRBD1 (6 bases). In germline, CDR1 is SGHVS, CDR2 FQNEAQ. Trimming took 1 base from V and 2 from J, leaving 11 bases between them. The CDR3 totals 15 residues. The CDR3 sequence: CASSLGARGNYGYTF. DNA of the CDR3: TGTGCCAGCAGCTTAGGGGCCAGGGGCAACTATGGCTACACCTTC.

The chain is built from TRBV7-8 and TRBJ2-5; 7 positions match TRBD2. This CDR3 has 16 residues. CDR1 SGHVS and CDR2 FQNEAQ come from the germline V gene. V lost 2 bases, J lost 0 bases, and 6 bases stayed unmatched. This chain's CDR3 is CASSLLGGDYQETQYF. CDR3 sequence (DNA): TGTGCCAGCAGCTTACTGGGAGGGGACTACCAAGAGACCCAGTACTTC.

This clone appeared a single time. This chain uses TRBV24-1 with TRBJ1-1; D gene uncertain. Deletions cut 0 bases from V and 0 bases from J, with 13 bases between. The CDR3 is 17 amino acids. Germline CDR1 reads KGHDR; CDR2 reads SFDVKD. The CDR3 sequence is CATSDLQLESLNTEAFF. The CDR3 coding sequence is TGTGCCACCAGTGATTTGCAATTAGAGTCCTTGAACACTGAAGCTTTCTTT.